Shown below are 18 T cell receptor beta chains from a single sample sequenced in a study of blood T cell repertoires in COVID-19. Assay: immunoSEQ multiplex PCR; the TCRdb copy retains only in-frame clones and omits some. The sample consists of approximately 140,000 clones, just over 85% of them appearing once. Sequencing was performed on peripheral blood. These receptor sequences come from a man between 65 and 85 years old with acute or convalescent COVID-19.

The rearrangement links TRBV5-4 to TRBJ2-3, with D tentatively TRBD2 (5 bases). The CDR3 sequence is 14 residues long. CDR1 is SGHNT and CDR2 is YYREEE in the germline V gene (reference sequence). Trimming cost V 1 base and J 5 bases, with 11 bases left between them. The CDR3 DNA reads as TGTGCCAGCAGCTTGCCCGGGAAGATAGATACGCAGTATTTT. The encoded protein is CASSLPGKIDTQYF.

The chain employs TRBV28 and TRBJ2-5, with 10 positions matching TRBD1. V lost 6 bases, J lost 0 bases, and 1 base stayed unmatched. Germline CDR1 is MDHEN and CDR2 is SYDVKM. This CDR3 has 14 residues. The CDR3 region is CASRTGGYQETQYF. The DNA for the CDR3 is TGTGCCAGCAGGACAGGGGGCTACCAAGAGACCCAGTACTTC.

The chain employs TRBV18 and TRBJ1-2; the match to TRBD1 covers 7 bases. The V segment lost 2 bases and the J segment 9 bases; nucleotides outside the gene matches: 18. This CDR3 comprises 17 residues. CDR1 is KGHSH, CDR2 LQKENI, per germline. The CDR3 nucleotides read TGTGCCAGCTCACCAATCCCAGGGGGGACGGGCCATGTGAGCTACACCTTC. It yields the protein CASSPIPGGTGHVSYTF.

V is TRBV12-5 and J is TRBJ1-1, with a possible D match to TRBD1 (6 bases). The CDR3 totals 15 residues. V shed 7 bases and J shed 3 bases, with 18 bases lying between them. The germline V gene has CDR1 LGHNT and CDR2 FRNRAP. As DNA, the CDR3 is TGTGCTAGTGCCCTCCCCAGGGGAGGGTACACTGAAGCTTTCTTT. Translated: CASALPRGGYTEAFF.

This clone was seen just once. The rearrangement links TRBV19 to TRBJ2-5; 12 bases match TRBD2. Trimming at V came to 1 base and at J to 4 bases, leaving 10 bases not matched to a gene. The CDR3 consists of 18 residues. CDR1 is LNHDA and CDR2 is SQIVND in the germline V gene (reference sequence). The CDR3 region is CASSIGLAGGPRRETQYF. The CDR3 bases are TGTGCCAGTAGTATAGGTCTAGCGGGAGGGCCAAGGAGAGAGACCCAGTACTTC.

The V gene is TRBV18, the J gene TRBJ2-3; 8 bases are shared with TRBD1. In germline, CDR1 is KGHSH, CDR2 LQKENI. The CDR3 covers 14 residues. Trimming took 3 bases from V and 5 from J; bases not matched to a gene: 4. CDR3 in amino acids: CASSPWTGRDTQYF. CDR3 DNA sequence: TGTGCCAGCTCACCCTGGACAGGGCGAGATACGCAGTATTTT.

DNA of the CDR3: TGTGCCAGCAGTTTCGGACAGGGGGCAGATACGCAGTATTTT. Translation gives CASSFGQGADTQYF. The chain links TRBV11-3 to TRBJ2-3; 10 bases match TRBD1. With V trimmed by 6 bases and J by 4 bases, 4 bases remained unmatched. Germline-derived CDR1 and CDR2 are SGHNT and YENEEA. The CDR3 runs to 14 residues.

This chain connects TRBV5-1 to TRBJ1-2, with 7 positions matching TRBD1. Trimming at V came to 4 bases and at J to 7 bases, leaving 4 bases not matched to a gene. From germline, CDR1 is SGHRS and CDR2 YFSETQ. The CDR3 has 12 amino acids. CDR3 sequence reads: CASSPDRVGYTF. In DNA form, the CDR3 reads TGCGCCAGCAGCCCCGACAGGGTTGGCTACACCTTC.

This clone was observed a single time. The chain joins TRBV19 to TRBJ1-5; weak D call: TRBD1 (6 bases). V lost 7 bases to trimming and J lost 6 bases, with 22 bases between them. The CDR3 extends over 16 amino acids. CDR1 is LNHDA, CDR2 SQIVND, per germline (reference sequence). For the CDR3, the DNA is TGTGCCAGTAATCCTGGGTCGGGGGGCCTGACTCAGCCCCAGCATTTT. This encodes CASNPGSGGLTQPQHF.

The chain is built from TRBV9 and TRBJ2-6, with D possibly being TRBD1 (7 bases). V lost 3 bases and J 1 base, leaving 29 bases between the germline ends. Germline CDR1 reads SGDLS; CDR2 reads YYNGEE. The CDR3 spans 22 residues. The CDR3 is CASSAQTGAQGRLTSGANVLTF. As DNA, the CDR3 is TGTGCCAGCAGCGCCCAGACGGGGGCACAGGGGCGCCTAACTTCTGGGGCCAACGTCCTGACTTTC. Combining the CDR3 with reference TRBV9 and TRBJ2-6 gives the whole variable domain DSGVTQTPKHLITATGQRVTLRCSPRSGDLSVYWYQQSLDQGLQFLIQYYNGEERAKGNILERFSAQQFPDLHSELNLSSLELGDSALYFCASSAQTGAQGRLTSGANVLTFGAGSRLTVL.

The gene calls are TRBV5-4 and TRBJ2-5; D remains ambiguous. V lost 4 bases and J 4 bases, leaving 11 bases between the germline ends. Germline CDR1 SGHNT, CDR2 YYREEE (reference sequence). This CDR3 region has 13 residues. CDR3 nucleotides: TGTGCCAGCAGCCCCCCCCGAGGAGAGACCCAGTACTTC. Translation gives CASSPPRGETQYF. Full variable domain (outside the CDR3, taken from reference TRBV5-4 and TRBJ2-5): ETGVTQSPTHLIKTRGQQVTLRCSSQSGHNTVSWYQQALGQGPQFIFQYYREEENGRGNFPPRFSGLQFPNYSSELNVNALELDDSALYLCASSPPRGETQYFGPGTRLLVL.

This clone was recorded once. The V gene is TRBV6-6, the J gene TRBJ2-1; 12 nucleotides line up with TRBD2. The CDR3 is 16 amino acids. Looked up from germline, CDR1 is MNHNY and CDR2 is SVGAGI (reference sequence). The J segment lost 7 bases and the V segment lost 7 bases, leaving 11 bases of the junction unmatched. The CDR3 coding sequence is TGTGCCAGCACCGAAGCTACTAGCGGGAGGAGAAATGAGCAGTTCTTC. Its translation: CASTEATSGRRNEQFF.

This chain connects TRBV4-3 to TRBJ2-1, with 10 bases fitting TRBD2. The germline V gene has CDR1 LGHNA and CDR2 YSLEER. The CDR3 contains 17 residues. Trimming cost V 0 bases and J 7 bases; bases outside gene matches: 9. In DNA, the CDR3 is TGCGCCAGCAGCCAAGAGGGTGGCCTAGCGGGAGCTAATGAGCAGTTCTTC. This sequence encodes CASSQEGGLAGANEQFF.

The chain employs TRBV7-8 and TRBJ2-1, with TRBD1 matching over 9 bases. The CDR3 runs to 16 residues. V dropped 4 bases and J dropped 8; count of bases not matched to a gene: 12. The germline V gene encodes CDR1 SGHVS and CDR2 FQNEAQ. Here the CDR3 DNA reads TGTGCCAGCAGCTCTACTTTACAGGGGGCAGGCTATGAGCAGTTCTTC. Protein: CASSSTLQGAGYEQFF.

This clone was found a few times. The J gene is TRBJ1-5, the V gene TRBV19; tentative D call: TRBD1 (5 bases). The V gene's germline CDR1 is LNHDA and CDR2 SQIVND (reference sequence). V dropped 4 bases and J dropped 5 bases, with 9 bases sitting between them. The CDR3 loop spans 13 amino acids. CDR3 coding DNA: TGTGCCAGTAGTAGCAGGGAGGATCAGCCCCAGCATTTT. It encodes CASSSREDQPQHF.

The chain employs TRBV5-1 and TRBJ1-2; TRBD1 might be the D (6 bases). The V gene lost 0 bases and the J gene lost 8 bases, with 11 bases spanning the gap. The CDR3 loop spans 13 amino acids. Germline CDR1 reads SGHRS; CDR2 reads YFSETQ. The CDR3 DNA reads as TGCGCCAGCAGCTTGGAGCAGGGGCGAGGCTACACCTTC. Translation: CASSLEQGRGYTF.

The chain recombines TRBV11-1 with TRBJ1-6; the D gene is possibly TRBD1 (6 bases). CDR3 size: 13 residues. The germline V and J ends were trimmed by 5 bases and 8 bases, with 10 bases remaining between them. Per germline, CDR1 SGHAT and CDR2 FQDESV (reference sequence). For the CDR3, the DNA is TGTGCCAGCAGCGCAACAGGGTATTCACCCCTCCACTTT. Translated, it gives CASSATGYSPLHF.

This sequence joins TRBV6-5 and TRBJ1-6; D is uncertain. Trimming cost V 0 bases and J 9 bases, with 12 bases left between them. The CDR3 totals 15 residues. Germline assignment: CDR1 MNHEY and CDR2 SVGAGI. CDR3: CASSYSMREGSPLHF. The CDR3 DNA reads as TGTGCCAGCAGTTACTCGATGCGGGAGGGTTCACCCCTCCACTTT.